What follows describes a single T cell receptor beta chain. Its antigen is currently not known. One base away there is no much larger clone; base qualities are not given. The data were taken from a study of cytomegalovirus exposure and HLA in healthy donors listed by TCRdb under 2017. For the study in its entirety: In an earlier analysis of 550 to 750 of the donors, approximately 260 Gb of sequence data and 95 million to 130 million unique TCR beta sequences from 150 million to 200 million T cells were reported. An early release covering some 640 HLA-typed donors comprised 250 to 350 gigabases of sequencing data and 65 million to 100 million unique TCR sequences. The genetic ancestry cluster associated with self-reported Caucasian donors included roughly 84% of the roughly 390 genotyped donors. The study aimed to test whether signatures of past pathogen exposure could be identified by cataloging public T cell receptors. The study profiled the T cell repertoires of hundreds of subjects by immunosequencing and related them to cytomegalovirus serostatus. Besides the first cohort of roughly 640 subjects, a separate validation cohort made up of over 95 different subjects was used. To predict cytomegalovirus infection status, the study combined high-throughput TCR immunosequencing, statistical association of individual TCRs with disease status, and machine learning. To study patterns of TCR occurrence, a later analysis re-analyzed previously published TCR beta repertoires from 666 donors and added high-resolution HLA genotyping. Rather than drawing on any new phenotypic data, the later analysis identified candidate immune exposures from TCR beta sequences and the way those sequences occurred across donors. An earlier analysis of some 600 of the donors applied high-throughput TCR beta sequencing to assess whether each TCR beta V gene segment acted as functional or pseudogenic. Donor age, sex, ethnicity and CMV serostatus were compiled alongside the repertoire data. A later genetic analysis used genome-wide SNP genotypes for about three fifths of the roughly 700 donors, treating that subset as a discovery cohort. All discovery cohort repertoires had been generated on a single sequencing platform. HLA typing covered class I and class II loci at four-digit resolution. Typing coverage differed by locus: A, B, C, DRB1 and DQB1 were typed in about 620-630 donors, DQA1 in about 500, DPA1 in 600 to 610, and DPB1 in 400 to 480. About five DR-DQ haplotypes were handled as single units for association and clustering because linkage in the cohort was strong. Among a few hundred genotyped donors of the cohort, an average of approximately 240,000 unique TCR beta nucleotide sequences were sequenced per donor, about a sixth of them non-productive.

Paper-wide results and their limitations: Compared with equally common non-associated chains, HLA-associated TCR beta chains in a later analysis were more clonally expanded and had lower generation probabilities. In this cohort, only TCR beta chains were sequenced, and detectable features were limited by the absence of alpha or paired-chain data. A cluster of highly shared sequence variants was judged likely to be a technical artifact of the sequencing pipeline. In a later analysis, the rate of TCR association differed among HLA loci, with DRB1 alleles having the most associated TCRs and HLA-C alleles having the fewest. A few of the identified cytomegalovirus-associated TCR beta chains were confirmed in vitro to be specific for cytomegalovirus antigens. In both the original and validation cohorts, the classifier was reported to diagnose cytomegalovirus status with high specificity and sensitivity. The 87-base-pair reads could not distinguish some IMGT-functional V segments, including TRBV6-2 and TRBV6-3, so those segments were excluded. At a false discovery rate of 0.05, a later analysis linked 16,951 TCR beta sequences to specific HLA alleles. In a later genetic analysis, a missense DCLRE1C variant was associated with V-gene and J-gene trimming of TCR beta chains, and the association was replicated in an independent cohort. About 17 rarely observed V segments, including chromosome 9 orphons, were excluded from the earlier analysis of several hundred of the donors because counts were too low. When HLA alleles, especially DR and DQ, strongly co-occurred, attributing TCR associations to individual alleles was difficult. In a later genetic analysis, fewer N-insertions in productive TCRs were reported among donors in an Asian-associated ancestry cluster than the 666-donor mean. In an earlier analysis of a few hundred of the donors, most TCR beta V segments were observed in productive rearrangements about 87% or about 30% of the time, broadly matching IMGT annotations. The study gave a list of over 150 TCR beta chains associated with cytomegalovirus. The only immune exposure information available for the cohort was CMV serostatus. A further reported finding was that TCR beta sequences accurately predicted the HLA-A and HLA-B alleles for most subjects in the first cohort. In a later analysis, several top co-occurrence clusters were reported to appear linked to parvovirus B19, influenza, CMV and Epstein-Barr virus. HLA typing was unavailable for some donors at each locus, so association tests used only the typed subset. Most TCR sequences were seen in very few donors, while some public TCRs were found in many individuals. Roughly uniform sequencing depth across donors was assumed in presence/absence analyses, although this assumption may not hold. Correlated functional status among segregating V segments might reflect linkage disequilibrium, but an unknown experimental factor could not be ruled out. The authors suggested that the approach could potentially be extended to other disease states and immunological phenotypes. A later analysis found that most CMV-associated TCR beta chains appeared HLA-restricted, with HLA associations seemingly driven largely by CMV exposure.

Relative to germline, V is 5 bases shorter and J is 7 bases shorter, with 11 bases between their ends. From a lookup of the germline V gene, CDR1 and CDR2 are MNHEY and SVGAGI. There are 12 amino acids in the CDR3, from cysteine to phenylalanine inclusive. Kept here is only the CDR3 DNA, which spans 36 bases and is read in frame from base 1. The library was produced with the immunoSEQ multiplex PCR assay. For the multiplex PCR, a mixture combining 60 forward primers for TCR Vbeta segments and 13 reverse primers for TCR Jbeta segments was used. A multiplex PCR assay on genomic DNA amplified the CDR3 region of rearranged TCR beta genes. The amplified TCR beta libraries were sequenced on the Illumina HiSeq System as 87-base-pair reads. Concerning the study's data processing: Across the 700 or so repertoires, a later analysis counted around 80 million unique TCR beta chains, 8.5 million to 12 million of which were shared by at least two donors. Raw reads were error-corrected and collapsed into unique sequences with a nearest-neighbor algorithm that merged closely related sequences to remove PCR and sequencing errors. Alignment of CDR3 sequences to IMGT reference sequences was used to assign V, D and J gene segments. Each retained sequence needed at least a six-nucleotide match to both a V gene segment and a J gene segment. Rearrangements were called productive when the CDR3 lacked stop codons and stayed in frame with V and J; all others were non-productive. Following IMGT convention, CDR3 was defined as the stretch from the second conserved V-encoded cysteine up to the conserved J-encoded phenylalanine. The earlier analysis of around 640 of the donors excluded sequences that lacked an unambiguous match to a single V gene segment. In an earlier analysis of a few hundred of the donors, a V segment was called functional when productive rearrangements were above 56.7%, and segregating when the standard deviation between donors exceeded 5%. A statistical classification framework was developed to diagnose cytomegalovirus status using the catalog of TCR beta chain sequences. In a later analysis, V and J genes were assigned by comparing TCR nucleotide sequences against IMGT/GENE-DB human TR gene sequences. A later analysis assigned CDR3 sequences and most-parsimonious VDJ recombination scenarios with the TCRdist pipeline. In a later analysis, each TCR beta chain was defined by its CDR3 amino acid sequence together with its V-gene family, and reads without a unique V-gene family were excluded. A later analysis removed over 500 highly shared, low-generation-probability nucleotide sequences to deal with suspected cross-contamination and a sequencing artifact. For each public chain, a later analysis derived a clonal expansion index from normalized ranks of inferred template counts within each repertoire. A later analysis computed generation probabilities with a VDJ recombination model fitted to out-of-frame rearrangements, and checked the results against IGoR. In a later analysis, hypergeometric tests were used to score TCR-TCR, TCR-HLA and TCR-CMV co-occurrence, with a repertoire-size bias correction applied to TCR pairs. A later analysis estimated false discovery rates by permuting HLA or CMV assignments 20 times. A later analysis grouped co-occurring TCRs with DBSCAN, adding TCRdist sequence similarity when clustering within HLA-allele-positive subsets. Repertoires with fewer than 30,000 or more than 120,000 public chains, plus five repertoires with anomalous nucleotide sharing, were excluded from co-occurrence clustering. TCRdb carries this immuneACCESS record with in-frame sequences only. Its versions omit some clonotypes, under half of them owing to an unresolved V gene in the studies checked, with the rest unexplained. V and J calls and clone size follow that table, whereas D and trimming were derived from the DNA. The sample data list 110,000 to 150,000 clones, and around two thirds of these were observed just once. The biggest ten clones account for 2% to 2.5% of the sample.

In total, 666 healthy bone marrow donors made up the cohort. At the time of sampling, every cohort member was nominally healthy, though immune exposures that went unrecorded were likely present. The donor was CMV seropositive and was included in the group of almost 300 seropositive cohort members. A peripheral blood sample was provided by each donor, and peripheral blood mononuclear cells were used for TCR beta sequencing. Genomic DNA was extracted from the blood cell samples with the Qiagen DNeasy Blood Extraction Kit. This receptor was identified in a woman aged 60 to 75 in good health and CMV-seropositive. The sample comprised PBMCs. The sequence links TRBV6-5 to TRBJ1-2, with the D gene uncertain. The CDR3 has the sequence CASSVEGTGYTF. The DNA sequence reads TGTGCCAGCAGTGTGGAGGGTACTGGCTACACCTTC.